This TCR beta chain was sequenced during a study of T cell changes during pregnancy in multiple sclerosis. Profiled with immunoSEQ multiplex PCR; TCRdb holds only in-frame clones, not every one. The sample gives some 75,000 clones, more than 90% of which show up once; more than 1% is in the top ten. The length of the CDR3 is 15 residues. Looked up from germline, CDR1 is SGHDN and CDR2 is FVKESK. J lost 4 bases, V lost 1 base, and 5 bases had no gene match. The chain has TRBV14 and TRBJ2-7; 9 positions match TRBD1. This TCR came from a female donor with multiple sclerosis, enrolled in a pregnancy study. This specimen consisted of peripheral blood, obtained in the second trimester of pregnancy. The CDR3 DNA reads as TGTGCCAGCAGCCAAGCCGGGACAGGGAGGTACGAGCAGTACTTC. This codes for CASSQAGTGRYEQYF.